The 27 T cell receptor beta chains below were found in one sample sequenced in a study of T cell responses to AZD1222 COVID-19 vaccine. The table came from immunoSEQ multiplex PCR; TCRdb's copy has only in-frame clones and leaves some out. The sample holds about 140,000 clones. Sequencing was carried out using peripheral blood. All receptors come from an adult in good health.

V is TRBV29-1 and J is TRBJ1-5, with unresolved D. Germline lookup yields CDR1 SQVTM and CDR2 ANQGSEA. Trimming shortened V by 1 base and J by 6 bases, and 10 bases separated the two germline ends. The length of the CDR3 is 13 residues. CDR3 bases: TGCAGCGTTGAAGGGCAGACGGGTCAGCCCCAGCATTTT. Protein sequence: CSVEGQTGQPQHF.

CDR3 sequence (DNA): TGTGCCAGCAGCCCCGGTTGGGCGGGGCCCCAGCATTTT. Amino acids: CASSPGWAGPQHF. The chain is built from TRBV9 and TRBJ1-5; D is ambiguous. CDR1 and CDR2 (germline): SGDLS, YYNGEE. The CDR3 consists of 13 residues. V gave up 4 bases and J gave up 9 bases, with 14 bases separating them.

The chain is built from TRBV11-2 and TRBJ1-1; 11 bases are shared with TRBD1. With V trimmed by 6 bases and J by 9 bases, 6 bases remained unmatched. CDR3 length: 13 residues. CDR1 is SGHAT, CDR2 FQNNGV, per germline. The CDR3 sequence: CASSSGQGVKAFF. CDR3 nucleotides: TGTGCCAGCAGTTCGGGACAGGGGGTGAAAGCTTTCTTT.

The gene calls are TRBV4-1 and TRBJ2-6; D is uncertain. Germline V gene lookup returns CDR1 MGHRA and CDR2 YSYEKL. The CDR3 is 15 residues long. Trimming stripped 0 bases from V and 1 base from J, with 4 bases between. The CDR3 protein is CASSQDSSGANVLTF. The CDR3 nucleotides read TGCGCCAGCAGCCAAGACAGTTCTGGGGCCAACGTCCTGACTTTC.

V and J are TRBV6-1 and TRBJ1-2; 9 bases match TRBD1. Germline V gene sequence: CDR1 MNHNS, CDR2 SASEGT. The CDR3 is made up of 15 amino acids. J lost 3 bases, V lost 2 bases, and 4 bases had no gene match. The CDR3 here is CASSETGGGYYGYTF. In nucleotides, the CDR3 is TGTGCCAGCAGTGAAACAGGGGGCGGATACTATGGCTACACCTTC.

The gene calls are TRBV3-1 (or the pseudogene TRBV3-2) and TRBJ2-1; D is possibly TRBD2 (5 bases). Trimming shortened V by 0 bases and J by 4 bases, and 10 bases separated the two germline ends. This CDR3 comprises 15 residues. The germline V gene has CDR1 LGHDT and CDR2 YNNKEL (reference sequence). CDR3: CASSQDLLAYNEQFF. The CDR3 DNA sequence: TGTGCCAGCAGCCAAGATCTGTTAGCGTACAATGAGCAGTTCTTC.

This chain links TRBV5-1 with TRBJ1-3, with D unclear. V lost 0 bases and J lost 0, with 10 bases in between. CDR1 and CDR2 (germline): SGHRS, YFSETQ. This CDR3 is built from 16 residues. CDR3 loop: CASSLEGGISGNTIYF. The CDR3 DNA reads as TGCGCCAGCAGCTTGGAGGGAGGGATCTCTGGAAACACCATATATTTT.

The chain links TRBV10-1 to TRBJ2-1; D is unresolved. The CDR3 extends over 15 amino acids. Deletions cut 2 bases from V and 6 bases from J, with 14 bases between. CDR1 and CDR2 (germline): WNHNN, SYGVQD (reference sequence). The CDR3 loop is CASSEPVDCGNEQFF. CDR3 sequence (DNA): TGCGCCAGCAGTGAGCCCGTAGACTGCGGCAATGAGCAGTTCTTC.

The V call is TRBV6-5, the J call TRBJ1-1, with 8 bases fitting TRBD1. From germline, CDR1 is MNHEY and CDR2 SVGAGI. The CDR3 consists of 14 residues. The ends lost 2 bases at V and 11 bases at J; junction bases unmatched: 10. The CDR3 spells CASSYERTGSWAFF. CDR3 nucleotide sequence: TGTGCCAGCAGTTACGAGCGGACAGGGTCTTGGGCTTTCTTT.

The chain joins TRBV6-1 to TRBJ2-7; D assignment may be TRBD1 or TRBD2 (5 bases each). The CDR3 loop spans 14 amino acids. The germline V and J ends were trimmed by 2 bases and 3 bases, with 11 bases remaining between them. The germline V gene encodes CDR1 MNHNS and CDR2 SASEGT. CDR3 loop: CASSEPGRYYEQYF. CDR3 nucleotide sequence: TGTGCCAGCAGTGAACCGGGACGGTACTACGAGCAGTACTTC.

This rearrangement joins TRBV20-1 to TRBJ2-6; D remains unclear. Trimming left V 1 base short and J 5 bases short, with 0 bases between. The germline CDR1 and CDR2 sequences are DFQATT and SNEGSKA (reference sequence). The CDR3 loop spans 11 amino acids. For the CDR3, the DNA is TGCAGTGCTAGAGGGGCCAACGTCCTGACTTTC. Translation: CSARGANVLTF.

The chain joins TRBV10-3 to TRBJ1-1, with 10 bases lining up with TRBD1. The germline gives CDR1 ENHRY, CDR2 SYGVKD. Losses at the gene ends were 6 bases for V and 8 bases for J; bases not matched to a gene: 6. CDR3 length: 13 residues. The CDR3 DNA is TGTGCCATCAGCCCCGGGACAGGGGAAGAAGCTTTCTTT. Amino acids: CAISPGTGEEAFF.

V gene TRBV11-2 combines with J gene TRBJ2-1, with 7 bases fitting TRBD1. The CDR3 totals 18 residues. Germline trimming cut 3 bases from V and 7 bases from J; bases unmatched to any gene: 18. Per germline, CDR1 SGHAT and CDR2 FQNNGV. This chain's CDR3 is CASSFGSWGQGEGNEQFF. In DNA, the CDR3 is TGTGCCAGCAGCTTTGGCTCCTGGGGGCAGGGGGAAGGGAATGAGCAGTTCTTC.

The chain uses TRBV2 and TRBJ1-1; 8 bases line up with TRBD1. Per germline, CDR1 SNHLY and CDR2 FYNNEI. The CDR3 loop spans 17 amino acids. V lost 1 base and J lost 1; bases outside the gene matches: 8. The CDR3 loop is CASSEEQGALRNTEAFF. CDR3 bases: TGTGCCAGCAGTGAAGAGCAGGGGGCCTTGAGGAACACTGAAGCTTTCTTT.

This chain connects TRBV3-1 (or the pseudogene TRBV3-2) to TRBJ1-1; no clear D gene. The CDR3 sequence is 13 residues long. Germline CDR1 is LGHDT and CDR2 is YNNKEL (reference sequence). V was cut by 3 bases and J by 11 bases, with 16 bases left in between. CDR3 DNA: TGTGCCAGCAGCCAGCGGGAAATTGGGCTTGCTTTCTTT. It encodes CASSQREIGLAFF.

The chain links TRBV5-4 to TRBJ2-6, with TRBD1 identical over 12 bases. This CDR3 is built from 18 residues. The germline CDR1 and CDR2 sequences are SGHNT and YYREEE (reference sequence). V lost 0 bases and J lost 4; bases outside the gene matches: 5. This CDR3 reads CASSLGDRGRGGANVLTF. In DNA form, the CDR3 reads TGTGCCAGCAGCTTGGGGGACAGGGGGCGCGGAGGGGCCAACGTCCTGACTTTC.

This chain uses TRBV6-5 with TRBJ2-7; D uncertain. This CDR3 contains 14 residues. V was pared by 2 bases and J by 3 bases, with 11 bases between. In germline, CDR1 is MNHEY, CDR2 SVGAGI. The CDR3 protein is CASSYGTLSYEQYF. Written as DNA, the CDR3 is TGTGCCAGCAGTTACGGCACTTTGAGCTACGAGCAGTACTTC.

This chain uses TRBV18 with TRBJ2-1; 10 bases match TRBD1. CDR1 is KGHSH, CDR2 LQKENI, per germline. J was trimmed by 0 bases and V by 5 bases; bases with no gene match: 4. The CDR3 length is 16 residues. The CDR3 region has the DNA TGTGCCAGCTCAGACAGGGGGCGAAGCTCCTACAATGAGCAGTTCTTC. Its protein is CASSDRGRSSYNEQFF.

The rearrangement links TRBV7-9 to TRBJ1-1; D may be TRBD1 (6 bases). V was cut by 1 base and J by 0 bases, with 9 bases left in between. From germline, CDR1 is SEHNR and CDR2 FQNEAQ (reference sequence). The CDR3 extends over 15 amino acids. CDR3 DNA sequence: TGTGCCAGCAGCTTAGGGACAGATCTGAACACTGAAGCTTTCTTT. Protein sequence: CASSLGTDLNTEAFF.

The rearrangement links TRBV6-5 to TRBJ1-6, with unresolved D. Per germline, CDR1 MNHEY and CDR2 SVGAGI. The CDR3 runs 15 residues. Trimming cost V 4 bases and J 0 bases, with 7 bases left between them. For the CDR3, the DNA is TGTGCCAGCAGTTCGTCCAACTCCTATAATTCACCCCTCCACTTT. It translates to CASSSSNSYNSPLHF.

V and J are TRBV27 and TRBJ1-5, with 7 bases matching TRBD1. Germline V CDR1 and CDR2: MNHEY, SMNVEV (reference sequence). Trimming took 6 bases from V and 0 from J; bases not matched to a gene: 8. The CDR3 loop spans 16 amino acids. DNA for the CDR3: TGTGCCAGCAGAGGACAGGCCACAACTAGCAATCAGCCCCAGCATTTT. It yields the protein CASRGQATTSNQPQHF.

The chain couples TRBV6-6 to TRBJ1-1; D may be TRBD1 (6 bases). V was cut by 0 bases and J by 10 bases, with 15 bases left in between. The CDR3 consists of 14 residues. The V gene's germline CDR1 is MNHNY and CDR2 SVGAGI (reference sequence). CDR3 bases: TGTGCCAGCAGTTACTCGACTGGACAGCACGGAGCTTTCTTT. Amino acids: CASSYSTGQHGAFF.

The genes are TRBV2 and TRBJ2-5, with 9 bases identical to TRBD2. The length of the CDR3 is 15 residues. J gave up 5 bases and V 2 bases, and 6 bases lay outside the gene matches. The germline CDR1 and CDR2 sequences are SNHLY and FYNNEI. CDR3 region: CASSEPGGGAETQYF. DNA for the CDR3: TGTGCCAGCAGTGAACCAGGCGGGGGGGCGGAGACCCAGTACTTC.

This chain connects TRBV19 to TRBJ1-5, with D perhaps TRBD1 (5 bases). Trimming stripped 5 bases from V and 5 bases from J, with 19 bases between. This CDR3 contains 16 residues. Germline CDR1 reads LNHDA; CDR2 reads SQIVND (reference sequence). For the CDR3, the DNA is TGTGCCAGTAGTCCAGAGGGGACCGCTGGATATCAGCCCCAGCATTTT. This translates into CASSPEGTAGYQPQHF.

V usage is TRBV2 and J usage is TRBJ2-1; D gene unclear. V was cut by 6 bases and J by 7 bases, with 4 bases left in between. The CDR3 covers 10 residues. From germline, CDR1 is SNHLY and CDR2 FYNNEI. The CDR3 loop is CASRTNEQFF. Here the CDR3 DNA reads TGTGCCAGCAGGACAAATGAGCAGTTCTTC. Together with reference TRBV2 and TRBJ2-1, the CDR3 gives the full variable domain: EPEVTQTPSHQVTQMGQEVILRCVPISNHLYFYWYRQILGQKVEFLVSFYNNEISEKSEIFDDQFSVERPDGSNFTLKIRSTKLEDSAMYFCASRTNEQFFGPGTRLTVL.

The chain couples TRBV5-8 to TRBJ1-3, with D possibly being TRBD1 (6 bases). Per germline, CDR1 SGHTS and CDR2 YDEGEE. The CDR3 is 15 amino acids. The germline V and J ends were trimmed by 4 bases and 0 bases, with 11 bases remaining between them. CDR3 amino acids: CASSQGLLSGNTIYF. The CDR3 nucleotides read TGTGCCAGCAGCCAGGGGCTCCTCTCTGGAAACACCATATATTTT.

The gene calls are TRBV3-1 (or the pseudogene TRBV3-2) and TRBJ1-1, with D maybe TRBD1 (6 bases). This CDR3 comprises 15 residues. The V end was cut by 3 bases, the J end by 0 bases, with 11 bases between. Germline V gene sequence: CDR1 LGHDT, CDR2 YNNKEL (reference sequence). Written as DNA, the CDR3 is TGTGCCAGCAGCCAGGTGGGACACTTGAACACTGAAGCTTTCTTT. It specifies CASSQVGHLNTEAFF.